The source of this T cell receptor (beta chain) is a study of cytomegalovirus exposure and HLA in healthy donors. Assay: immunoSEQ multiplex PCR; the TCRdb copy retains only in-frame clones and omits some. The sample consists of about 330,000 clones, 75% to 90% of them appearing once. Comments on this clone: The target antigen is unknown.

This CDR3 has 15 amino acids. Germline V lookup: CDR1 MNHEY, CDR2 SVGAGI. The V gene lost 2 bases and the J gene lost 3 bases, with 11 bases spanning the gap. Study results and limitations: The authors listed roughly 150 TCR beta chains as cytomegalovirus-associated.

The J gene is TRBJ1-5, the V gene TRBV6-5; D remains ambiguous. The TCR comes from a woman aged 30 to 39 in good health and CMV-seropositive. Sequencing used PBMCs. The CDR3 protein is CASSYDGSPNQPQHF. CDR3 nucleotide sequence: TGTGCCAGCAGTTACGACGGCAGTCCCAATCAGCCCCAGCATTTT.